These 29 T cell receptor beta chains were sequenced from one sample in a study of blood T cell repertoires in COVID-19. Data came from immunoSEQ multiplex PCR; TCRdb stores just in-frame clones and leaves some out. The sample consists of around 24,000 clones, about 89% of them appearing once. The sequenced sample was peripheral blood. These receptors all stem from a woman in her sixties or seventies with active COVID-19.

The chain recombines TRBV7-9 with TRBJ2-5, with 7 bases identical to TRBD2. There are 15 residues in the CDR3. V was pared by 5 bases and J by 1 base, with 7 bases of the junction left unmatched. Germline CDR1 SEHNR, CDR2 FQNEAQ (reference sequence). CDR3 coding DNA: TGTGCCAGCAGCGACCCCACTAGCGTCCAAGAGACCCAGTACTTC. Protein product: CASSDPTSVQETQYF.

CDR3 DNA: TGTGCCAGCTCACCACATAGGGGACTGGGAGAGCAGTACTTC. This sequence encodes CASSPHRGLGEQYF. The rearrangement joins TRBV18 to TRBJ2-7; perhaps TRBD2 as D (6 bases). Germline CDR1 and CDR2: KGHSH and LQKENI. V was shortened by 1 base and J by 7 bases, with 14 bases between the two germline ends. CDR3 size: 14 residues.

This chain links TRBV9 with TRBJ2-1; TRBD2 agrees at 15 bases. Germline V lookup: CDR1 SGDLS, CDR2 YYNGEE. CDR3 size: 17 residues. After removal of 0 bases from V and 4 bases from J, the junction contained 2 bases not matched to a gene. CDR3 loop: CASSVGTSGGAYNEQFF. The CDR3 nucleotides read TGTGCCAGCAGCGTAGGGACTAGCGGGGGGGCTTACAATGAGCAGTTCTTC.

This sequence joins TRBV15 and TRBJ2-7; 7 nucleotides line up with TRBD1. J gave up 3 bases and V 1 base, and 3 bases lay outside the gene matches. Germline V gives CDR1 LNHNV, CDR2 YYDKDF (reference sequence). CDR3 length equals 14 residues. The CDR3 bases are TGTGCCACCAGCAGAGGGGACAGTTACTACGAGCAGTACTTC. As protein: CATSRGDSYYEQYF.

The V and J genes are TRBV19 and TRBJ1-5, with D perhaps matching TRBD1 (5 bases). The V gene's germline CDR1 is LNHDA and CDR2 SQIVND (reference sequence). Trimming took off 3 bases at V and 6 bases at J, with 12 bases between the two ends. The CDR3 covers 14 residues. CDR3 coding DNA: TGTGCCAGTAGTATCGGAGTGGGGGGTCAGCCCCAGCATTTT. It translates to CASSIGVGGQPQHF.

V usage is TRBV5-4 and J usage is TRBJ1-1; D not resolved. Germline-derived CDR1 and CDR2 are SGHNT and YYREEE (reference sequence). This CDR3 is built from 13 residues. V dropped 0 bases and J dropped 3 bases, with 6 bases sitting between them. Here the CDR3 reads CASSLDSHTEAFF. The CDR3 DNA is TGTGCCAGCAGCTTGGACAGCCACACTGAAGCTTTCTTT.

The chain joins TRBV5-1 to TRBJ2-3, with TRBD2 matching 11 bases. This CDR3 spans 17 amino acids. Germline loops: CDR1 SGHRS, CDR2 YFSETQ. V shed 4 bases, J shed 0 bases, and the junction held 7 bases outside the gene matches. The CDR3 sequence is CASSVAGGRSSTDTQYF. CDR3 sequence (DNA): TGCGCCAGCAGCGTAGCGGGGGGGCGGAGCAGCACAGATACGCAGTATTTT. The full variable domain, with the rest looked up from reference TRBV5-1 and TRBJ2-3, is KAGVTQTPRYLIKTRGQQVTLSCSPISGHRSVSWYQQTPGQGLQFLFEYFSETQRNKGNFPGRFSGRQFSNSRSEMNVSTLELGDSALYLCASSVAGGRSSTDTQYFGPGTRLTVL.

This clone was found a few times. This chain uses TRBV4-1 with TRBJ2-5; 9 bases are a match to TRBD2. J gave up 2 bases and V 3 bases, and 10 bases lay outside the gene matches. The CDR3 spans 17 residues. The germline V gene has CDR1 MGHRA and CDR2 YSYEKL. The CDR3 is CASSHKRGAGAQETQYF. DNA of the CDR3: TGCGCCAGCAGCCACAAGCGGGGGGCCGGGGCACAAGAGACCCAGTACTTC.

The chain couples TRBV19 to TRBJ2-2; no clear D gene. V was pared by 0 bases and J by 0 bases, with 5 bases between. CDR3 size: 15 residues. The germline CDR1 and CDR2 sequences are LNHDA and SQIVND (reference sequence). CDR3 loop: CASSIDSANTGELFF. DNA of the CDR3: TGTGCCAGTAGTATAGACAGCGCGAACACCGGGGAGCTGTTTTTT.

This chain uses TRBV21-1 with TRBJ2-1; the table calls TRBD2, which could not be checked here. TRBV21-1 is described as a pseudogene. CDR3 length equals 16 residues. CDR3 amino acids: CASTKIRGGPYNEQFF. The CDR3 nucleotides are TGTGCCAGCACTAAAATTAGGGGGGGCCCGTACAATGAGCAGTTCTTC.

This clone was counted once. The rearrangement uses TRBV7-2 and TRBJ2-2, with D unresolved. The CDR3 loop spans 14 amino acids. Germline V gives CDR1 SGHTA, CDR2 FQGNSA. The germline V and J ends were trimmed by 2 bases and 4 bases, with 8 bases remaining between them. CDR3 sequence: CASSLTRPTGELFF. The CDR3 DNA sequence: TGTGCCAGCAGCTTAACGCGTCCCACCGGGGAGCTGTTTTTT.

The V call is TRBV7-9, the J call TRBJ1-6; D is unresolved. Trimming stripped 2 bases from V and 4 bases from J, with 6 bases between. CDR3 length equals 14 residues. Germline CDR1 and CDR2: SEHNR and FQNEAQ (reference sequence). The CDR3 sequence is CASSLMSYNSPLHF. CDR3 DNA: TGTGCCAGCAGCTTAATGAGTTATAATTCACCCCTCCACTTT. The variable domain in full, with the rest retrieved from reference TRBV7-9 and TRBJ1-6, is DTGVSQNPRHKITKRGQNVTFRCDPISEHNRLYWYRQTLGQGPEFLTYFQNEAQLEKSRLLSDRFSAERPKGSFSTLEIQRTEQGDSAMYLCASSLMSYNSPLHFGNGTRLTVT.

This clone was detected once. The rearrangement joins TRBV9 to TRBJ1-2, with D perhaps matching TRBD1 (5 bases). Trimming took 5 bases from V and 8 from J, leaving 16 bases between them. Germline V gene lookup returns CDR1 SGDLS and CDR2 YYNGEE. The CDR3 runs to 13 residues. The CDR3 bases are TGTGCCAGCAGAAAGACAGCCTGGGAAGGCTACACCTTC. Protein: CASRKTAWEGYTF.

The rearrangement joins TRBV24-1 to TRBJ2-3; no clear D. The CDR3 is 14 residues long. CDR1 KGHDR and CDR2 SFDVKD come from the germline V gene. The ends were cut back, 1 base at V and 4 bases at J, with 8 bases in the middle. The CDR3 sequence is CATSDFAGSDTQYF. The CDR3 DNA follows: TGTGCCACCAGTGATTTCGCAGGATCAGATACGCAGTATTTT.

The J gene is TRBJ2-5, the V gene TRBV7-2; D might be TRBD2 (7 bases). Trimming stripped 4 bases from V and 2 bases from J, with 17 bases between. This CDR3 comprises 16 residues. Germline CDR1 is SGHTA and CDR2 is FQGNSA. CDR3 sequence: CASSSWGRGRQETQYF. In DNA, the CDR3 is TGTGCCAGCAGCTCGTGGGGGAGGGGGAGGCAAGAGACCCAGTACTTC.

On this clone itself: The junction does not match germline at one end; this may be a read error. The same CDR3 arises from other DNA sequences in this sample as well. The V and J genes are TRBV6-2 or TRBV6-3 and TRBJ1-5; D gene ambiguous. Germline CDR1 and CDR2: MNHEY and SVGEGT. This CDR3 has 18 amino acids. CDR3 sequence reads: CASSYTNEGSYSNQPQHF. CDR3 nucleotide sequence: TGTGCCAGCAGTTACACTAACGAGGGATCCTATAGCAATCAGCCTCAGCATTTT.

The rearrangement links TRBV6-1 to TRBJ2-7; 8 nucleotides match TRBD1. This CDR3 is 14 amino acids long. The junction had 5 bases not matched to a gene; V was cut back by 3 bases and J by 4 bases. Germline V gives CDR1 MNHNS, CDR2 SASEGT. The CDR3 nucleotides read TGTGCCAGCAGTGACAGGGGGCGAAGGTACGAGCAGTACTTC. Protein product: CASSDRGRRYEQYF.

The rearrangement uses TRBV19 and TRBJ1-2, with 7 bases matching TRBD1. Trimming cost V 10 bases and J 4 bases; bases outside gene matches: 21. The CDR3 runs to 17 residues. The germline V gene encodes CDR1 LNHDA and CDR2 SQIVND (reference sequence). The CDR3 region is CATLFPRTGRRCYGYTF. CDR3 nucleotides: TGTGCCACCCTTTTCCCTCGGACAGGTAGGCGGTGCTATGGCTACACCTTC.

V gene TRBV3-1 (or the pseudogene TRBV3-2) combines with J gene TRBJ1-4; no reliable D call. Germline values: CDR1 LGHDT, CDR2 YNNKEL (reference sequence). The CDR3 contains 13 residues. The V end was cut by 1 base, the J end by 11 bases, with 11 bases between. The CDR3: CASSQGRSGKLFF. The DNA for the CDR3 is TGTGCCAGCAGCCAAGGACGGTCGGGGAAACTGTTTTTT.

This chain connects TRBV12-3 or TRBV12-4 to TRBJ1-1; D is unresolved. V was clipped by 6 bases and J by 1 base, with 9 bases between them. The CDR3 is 13 amino acids. CDR3 sequence reads: CASSLTENTEAFF. CDR3 nucleotide sequence: TGTGCCAGCAGCCTAACAGAGAACACTGAAGCTTTCTTT.

The chain carries TRBV29-1 and TRBJ1-5; TRBD1 aligns across 7 bases. CDR3 length: 15 residues. The junction had 7 bases not matched to a gene; V was cut back by 4 bases and J by 1 base. Germline V gene data show CDR1 as SQVTM and CDR2 as ANQGSEA. The CDR3 loop reads CSVVGGGGSNQPQHF. The CDR3 nucleotides read TGCAGCGTTGTAGGAGGGGGCGGAAGCAATCAGCCCCAGCATTTT. The variable domain in full, with the rest retrieved from reference TRBV29-1 and TRBJ1-5, is SAVISQKPSRDICQRGTSLTIQCQVDSQVTMMFWYRQQPGQSLTLIATANQGSEATYESGFVIDKFPISRPNLTFSTLTVSNMSPEDSSIYLCSVVGGGGSNQPQHFGDGTRLSIL.

The rearrangement links TRBV19 to TRBJ2-2, with a weak D call TRBD2 (7 bases). With 3 bases removed from V and 9 bases from J, the gap between germline ends came to 20 bases. The CDR3 has 16 amino acids. The germline V gene has CDR1 LNHDA and CDR2 SQIVND (reference sequence). CDR3 sequence (DNA): TGTGCCAGTAGTATGGGAGGGATCGGGGGGCCAAGGGAGCTGTTTTTT. Its translation is CASSMGGIGGPRELFF.

The J gene is TRBJ2-1, the V gene TRBV28; weak D call: TRBD2 (6 bases). Trimming took off 5 bases at V and 3 bases at J, with 17 bases between the two ends. There are 16 residues in the CDR3. Germline CDR1 reads MDHEN; CDR2 reads SYDVKM. CDR3 DNA: TGTGCCAGCAGTCACCGTGGAGGGGCGCTCTACAATGAGCAGTTCTTC. This codes for CASSHRGGALYNEQFF.

This clone appeared once. The rearrangement links TRBV4-2 to TRBJ1-1; a weak D match, TRBD1 (5 bases). The CDR3 contains 16 residues. Germline lookup yields CDR1 LGHNA and CDR2 YNFKEQ. Trimming stripped 2 bases from V and 3 bases from J, with 16 bases between. CDR3 amino acids: CASSQRDGGGDTEAFF. DNA of the CDR3: TGTGCCAGCAGCCAAAGGGACGGCGGGGGGGACACTGAAGCTTTCTTT.

The chain has TRBV5-1 and TRBJ2-1, with D tentatively TRBD2 (7 bases). Trimming stripped 1 base from V and 5 bases from J, with 13 bases between. CDR3 size: 15 residues. Per germline, CDR1 SGHRS and CDR2 YFSETQ. The CDR3 nucleotides read TGCGCCAGCAGCTTGAGTGGGGGGGCTGACAATGAGCAGTTCTTC. Amino acids: CASSLSGGADNEQFF.

In this sample, this clone turned up a few times. The V call is TRBV5-1, the J call TRBJ2-1, with unresolved D. V was clipped by 0 bases and J by 8 bases, with 6 bases between them. CDR1 is SGHRS and CDR2 is YFSETQ in the germline V gene. This CDR3 has 12 residues. The CDR3 sequence is CASSLVRDEQFF. CDR3 nucleotides: TGCGCCAGCAGCTTGGTTCGGGATGAGCAGTTCTTC.

This chain uses TRBV5-1 with TRBJ2-2, with 10 bases aligning to TRBD1. V gave up 4 bases and J gave up 0 bases; unmatched junction bases: 3. Germline V gives CDR1 SGHRS, CDR2 YFSETQ. This CDR3 region has 16 residues. The CDR3 is CASSAGQGANTGELFF. The DNA for the CDR3 is TGCGCCAGCAGCGCCGGACAGGGGGCGAACACCGGGGAGCTGTTTTTT.

The chain recombines TRBV7-2 with TRBJ2-7, with TRBD1 matching over 8 bases. With 3 bases clipped from V and 0 bases from J, the junction kept 1 base outside the gene matches. CDR1 and CDR2 from the germline V gene are SGHTA and FQGNSA. The CDR3 totals 14 residues. The CDR3 protein is CASSFRGLSYEQYF. The CDR3 DNA reads as TGTGCCAGCAGCTTCAGGGGGCTCTCCTACGAGCAGTACTTC.

DNA of the CDR3: TGTGCCAGCAGTTACACGGACAATGAGCAGTTCTTC. This gives the protein CASSYTDNEQFF. The rearrangement joins TRBV6-6 to TRBJ2-1; D ambiguous. The length of the CDR3 is 12 residues. V shed 2 bases and J shed 5 bases, with 4 bases lying between them. CDR1 is MNHNY, CDR2 SVGAGI, per germline (reference sequence).